This entry is about one TCR beta chain. The antigen is undetermined. The record originates from a study of shared clonotypes between healthy human individuals. In the study overall: The plates for each donor numbered three CD4 naive, three CD4 memory, two CD8 naive and one CD8 memory.

Whole-study results and caveats: Non-shared clonotypes displayed generation probabilities falling below those of clonotypes present in all four donors. A generally larger estimated richness was seen in naive subsets than in memory subsets.

Trimming cost V 6 bases and J 0 bases; bases outside gene matches: 5. Germline CDR1 is MRHNA and CDR2 is SNTAGT. The CDR3 has 16 residues. The data were produced by immunoSEQ multiplex PCR, yet TCRdb's version contains in-frame clones alone and is incomplete. The repertoire holds 2 million to 2.5 million clones, with approximately 93% as singletons. This TCR derives from a man aged 18 to 35 in good health. Some clones in this sample may be carry-over from other donors' samples. Sequencing used naive CD4+ T cells from PBMCs. This sample's subset: CD45RA+ positively selected. The chain is built from TRBV6-4 and TRBJ1-1, with TRBD1 matching 12 bases. The CDR3 coding sequence is TGTGCCAGCAGGGGACAGGGGGCACCTATGAACACTGAAGCTTTCTTT. Translation: CASRGQGAPMNTEAFF.